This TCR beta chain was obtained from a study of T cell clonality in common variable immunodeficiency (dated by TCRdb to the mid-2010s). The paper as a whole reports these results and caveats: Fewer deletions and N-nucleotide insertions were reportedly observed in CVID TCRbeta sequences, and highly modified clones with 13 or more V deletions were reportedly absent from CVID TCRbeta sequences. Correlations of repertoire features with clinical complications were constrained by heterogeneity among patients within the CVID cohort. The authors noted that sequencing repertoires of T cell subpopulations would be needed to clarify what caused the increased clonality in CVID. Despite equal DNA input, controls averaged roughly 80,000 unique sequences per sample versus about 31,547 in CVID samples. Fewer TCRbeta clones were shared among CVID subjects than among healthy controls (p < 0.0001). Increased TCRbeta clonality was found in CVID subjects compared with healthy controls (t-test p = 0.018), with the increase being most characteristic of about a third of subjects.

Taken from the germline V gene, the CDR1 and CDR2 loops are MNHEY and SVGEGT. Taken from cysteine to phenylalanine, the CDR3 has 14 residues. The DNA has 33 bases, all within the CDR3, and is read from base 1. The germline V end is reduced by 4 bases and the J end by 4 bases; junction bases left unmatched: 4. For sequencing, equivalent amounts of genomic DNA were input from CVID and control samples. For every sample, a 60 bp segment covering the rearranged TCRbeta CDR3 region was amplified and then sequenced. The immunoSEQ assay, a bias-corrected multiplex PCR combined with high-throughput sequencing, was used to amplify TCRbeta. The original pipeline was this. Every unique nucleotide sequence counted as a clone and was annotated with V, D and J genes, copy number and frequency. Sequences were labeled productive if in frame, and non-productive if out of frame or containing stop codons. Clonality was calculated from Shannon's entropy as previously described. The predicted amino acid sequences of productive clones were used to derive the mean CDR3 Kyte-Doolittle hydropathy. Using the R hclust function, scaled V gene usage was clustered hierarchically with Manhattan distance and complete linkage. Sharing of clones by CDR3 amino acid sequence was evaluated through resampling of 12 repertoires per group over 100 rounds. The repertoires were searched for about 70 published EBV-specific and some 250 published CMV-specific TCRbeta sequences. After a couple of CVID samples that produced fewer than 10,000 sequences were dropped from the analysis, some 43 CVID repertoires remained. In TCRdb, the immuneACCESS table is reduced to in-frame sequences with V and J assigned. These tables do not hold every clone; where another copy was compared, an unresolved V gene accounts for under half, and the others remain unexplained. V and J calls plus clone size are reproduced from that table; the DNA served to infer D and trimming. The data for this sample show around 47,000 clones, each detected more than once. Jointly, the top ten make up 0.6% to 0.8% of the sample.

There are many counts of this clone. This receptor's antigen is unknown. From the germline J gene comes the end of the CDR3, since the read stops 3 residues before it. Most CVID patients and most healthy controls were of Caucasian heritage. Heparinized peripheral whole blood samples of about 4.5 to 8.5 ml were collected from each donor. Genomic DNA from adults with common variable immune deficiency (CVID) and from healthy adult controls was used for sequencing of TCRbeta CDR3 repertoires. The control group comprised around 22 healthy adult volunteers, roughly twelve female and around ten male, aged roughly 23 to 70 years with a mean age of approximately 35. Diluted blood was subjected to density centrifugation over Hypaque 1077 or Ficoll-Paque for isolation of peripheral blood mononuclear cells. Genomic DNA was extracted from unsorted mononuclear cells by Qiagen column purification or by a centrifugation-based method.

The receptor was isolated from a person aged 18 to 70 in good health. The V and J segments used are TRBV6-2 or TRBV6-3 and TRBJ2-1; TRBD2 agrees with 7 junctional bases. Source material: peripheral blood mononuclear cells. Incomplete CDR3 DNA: TGTGCCAGCAGTTTGGCTAGCGGATACAATGAG. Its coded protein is CASSLASGYNE. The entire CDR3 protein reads CASSLASGYNEQFF.